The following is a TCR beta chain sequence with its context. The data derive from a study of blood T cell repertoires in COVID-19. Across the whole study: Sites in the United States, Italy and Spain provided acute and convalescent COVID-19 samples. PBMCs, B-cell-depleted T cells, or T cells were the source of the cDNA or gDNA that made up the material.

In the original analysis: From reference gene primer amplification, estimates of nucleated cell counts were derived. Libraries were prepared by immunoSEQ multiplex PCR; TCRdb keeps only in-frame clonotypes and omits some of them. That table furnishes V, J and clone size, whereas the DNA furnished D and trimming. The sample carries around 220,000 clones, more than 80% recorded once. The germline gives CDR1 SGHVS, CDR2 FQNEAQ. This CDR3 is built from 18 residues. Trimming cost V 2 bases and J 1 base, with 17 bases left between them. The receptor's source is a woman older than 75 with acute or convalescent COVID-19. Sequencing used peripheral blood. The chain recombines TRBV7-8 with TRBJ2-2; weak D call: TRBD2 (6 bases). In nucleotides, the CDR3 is TGTGCCAGCAGCTTACTTGGCGGGTGGGGGGAGAACACCGGGGAGCTGTTTTTT. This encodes CASSLLGGWGENTGELFF. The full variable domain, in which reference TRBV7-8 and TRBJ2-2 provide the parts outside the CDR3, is GAGVSQSPRYKVAKRGQDVALRCDPISGHVSLFWYQQALGQGPEFLTYFQNEAQLDKSGLPSDRFFAERPEGSVSTLKIQRTQQEDSAVYLCASSLLGGWGENTGELFFGEGSRLTVL.